The entry below gives a single TCR beta chain sequence along with its context. Germline V gene sequence: CDR1 SEHNR, CDR2 FQNEAQ (reference sequence). V was clipped by 5 bases and J by 4 bases, with 17 bases between them. The CDR3 totals 15 residues. The PCR ran on 60 Vbeta and 13 Jbeta primers. TCRdb keeps only in-frame clones here, not all; method: immunoSEQ multiplex PCR. The sample yields about 150,000 clones, 76% seen once. The sample belongs to a study of cytomegalovirus exposure and HLA in healthy donors. Study-level background: When fewer than 400 donors were genotyped, more than 70% of them were found to fall in the Caucasian-associated ancestry cluster.

The receptor was isolated from a male donor in good health and CMV-seronegative. This chain uses TRBV7-9 with TRBJ2-5; TRBD2 might be the D (5 bases). The sample consisted of PBMCs. The CDR3 coding sequence is TGTGCCAGCAGCGTAAACCGGGGTCTGGGAGAGACCCAGTACTTC. It translates to CASSVNRGLGETQYF.